This T cell receptor beta chain is drawn from a study of cytomegalovirus exposure and HLA in healthy donors. With regard to this clone: Its matching antigen is unknown.

The germline CDR1 and CDR2 sequences are MDHEN and SYDVKM. The germline V and J ends were trimmed by 4 bases and 1 base, with 19 bases remaining between them. This CDR3 has 17 amino acids. This PCR relied on a set of 60 Vbeta primers and 13 Jbeta primers. Assay: immunoSEQ multiplex PCR; the TCRdb copy retains only in-frame clones and omits some. The sample has 150,000 to 180,000 clones; 65% to 85% are singletons. Whole-study findings and limits: Most TCR sequences were seen very rarely across donors, but some public TCRs occurred in many. The study reported that TCR beta sequences accurately predicted HLA-A and HLA-B alleles in most subjects.

The source is a man aged 18 to 30 in good health and CMV-seronegative. Sequenced sample: PBMCs. This chain connects TRBV28 to TRBJ1-2, with D tentatively TRBD1 (5 bases). CDR3 nucleotide sequence: TGTGCCAGCAGTTCGGAAGGGGATGCGGGGCATAACTATGGCTACACCTTC. This codes for CASSSEGDAGHNYGYTF.